This T cell receptor beta chain was documented in a study of T and B cells in COVID-19 patients. Each TRB amplification used 250-500 ng of genomic DNA from blood. BIOMED2 TRB-A/B primer pools were used in multiplex TRB PCR. MiXCR was run by TCRdb on the multiplex PCR reads, yielding one entry per CDR3 protein. The table lists around 3,000 distinct CDR3 sequences, roughly 25% of them singletons, with 20% to 30% in the top ten. In germline, CDR1 is SQVTM, CDR2 ANQGSEA. The J segment lost 2 bases and the V segment lost 5 bases, leaving 4 bases of the junction unmatched. CDR3 length: 15 amino acids. The gene calls are TRBV29-1 and TRBJ2-3; TRBD2 matches 13 bases. Sequencing was done on a sample of blood. The sequence derives from a human donor with active COVID-19. The CDR3 DNA reads as TGCAGCGTTACCGGGACTAGCGGGGTCACAGATACGCAGTATTTT. Translation gives CSVTGTSGVTDTQYF.